Listed here is a single T cell receptor beta chain. MiXCR was run by TCRdb on the PCR reads, yielding one entry per CDR3 protein. The sample shows 9,500 to 13,000 distinct CDR3 sequences, over 50% of them seen only once. This entry comes from a study of tumor-infiltrating lymphocytes in oesophageal squamous cell carcinoma. Sequencing used esophageal tumor tissue. The TCR originated in a male donor with esophageal squamous cell carcinoma.

The CDR3 protein is CASSLVNGRLGYTF. The CDR3 nucleotides are TGCGCCAGCAGCTTGGTAAACGGCCGTCTGGGCTACACCTTC. J is TRBJ2-7 and V is TRBV5-1; no firm D call. TRBJ1-2 matches the DNA end more closely, so the J call is doubtful. The CDR3 length is 14 residues. The germline gives CDR1 SGHRS, CDR2 YFSETQ.